Here is one TCR beta chain with its context. Its cognate antigen is unknown. The V gene's germline CDR1 is SGHDT and CDR2 YYEEEE. J was trimmed by 9 bases and V by 1 base; bases with no gene match: 4. This CDR3 spans 13 amino acids. Normal lung was sampled as far from the tumour as possible, at least 3 cm. This sample is part of a study of immune cell composition in non-small cell lung cancer. The study, taken as a whole, reports: Squamous carcinomas (approximately 80%) more often had tumour-associated clones >0.5% than adenocarcinomas (roughly 35%). Tumour TCR-beta clonality was not significantly tied to smoking pack-years. In adenocarcinoma, maximal tumour-associated clone frequency tracked TIL tumour reactivity.

Produced via immunoSEQ multiplex PCR; TCRdb's table is partial and in-frame only. The sample shows just over 3,500 clones, more than 75% of them seen only once. Sequencing was carried out using non-adjacent lung tissue. J is TRBJ1-1 and V is TRBV5-6, with 9 bases identical to TRBD1. The clonotype comes from a human donor with non-small cell lung cancer. The CDR3 loop reads CASSLSGQGKAFF. The CDR3, as DNA: TGTGCCAGCAGCTTGTCGGGACAGGGAAAAGCTTTCTTT.